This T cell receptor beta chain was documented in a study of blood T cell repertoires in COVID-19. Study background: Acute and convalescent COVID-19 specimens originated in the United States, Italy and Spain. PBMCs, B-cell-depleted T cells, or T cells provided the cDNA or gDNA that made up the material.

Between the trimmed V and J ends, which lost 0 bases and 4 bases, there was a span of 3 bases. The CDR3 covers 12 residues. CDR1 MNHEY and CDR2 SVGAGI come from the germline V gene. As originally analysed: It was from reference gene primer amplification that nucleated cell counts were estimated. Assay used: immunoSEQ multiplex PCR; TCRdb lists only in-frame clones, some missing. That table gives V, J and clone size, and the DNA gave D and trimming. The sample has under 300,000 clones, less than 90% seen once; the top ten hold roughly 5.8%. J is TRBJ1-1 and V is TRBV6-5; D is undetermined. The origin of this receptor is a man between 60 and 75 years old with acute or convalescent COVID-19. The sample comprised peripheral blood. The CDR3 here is CASSYSSTEAFF. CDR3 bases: TGTGCCAGCAGTTACTCGAGCACTGAAGCTTTCTTT.